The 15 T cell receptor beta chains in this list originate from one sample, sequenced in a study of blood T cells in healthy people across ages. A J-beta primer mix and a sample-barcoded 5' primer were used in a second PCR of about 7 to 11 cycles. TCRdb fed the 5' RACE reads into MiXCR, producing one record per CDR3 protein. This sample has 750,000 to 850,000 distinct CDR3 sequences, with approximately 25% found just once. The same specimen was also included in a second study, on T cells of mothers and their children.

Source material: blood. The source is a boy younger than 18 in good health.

CDR3 in amino acids: CASSQVGVTYEQYF. CDR3 coding DNA: TGTGCCAGCAGCCAAGTTGGGGTTACGTACGAGCAGTACTTC. The chain uses TRBV4-2 and TRBJ2-7; no firm D call. This CDR3 has 14 amino acids. Trimming removed 1 base from V and 4 bases from J, with 11 bases in between. Per germline, CDR1 LGHNA and CDR2 YNFKEQ.

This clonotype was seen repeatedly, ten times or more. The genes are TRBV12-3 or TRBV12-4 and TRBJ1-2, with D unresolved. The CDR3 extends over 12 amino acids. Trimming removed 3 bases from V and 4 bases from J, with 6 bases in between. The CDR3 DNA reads TGTGCCAGCAGTTTCGGCAGCTATGGCTACACCTTC. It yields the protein CASSFGSYGYTF.

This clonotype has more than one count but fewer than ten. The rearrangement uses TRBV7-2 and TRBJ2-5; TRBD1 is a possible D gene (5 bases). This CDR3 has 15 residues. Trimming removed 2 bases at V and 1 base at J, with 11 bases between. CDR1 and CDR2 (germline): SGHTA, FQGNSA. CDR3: CASSLYRDSQETQYF. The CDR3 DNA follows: TGTGCCAGCAGCTTATATCGCGACAGCCAAGAGACCCAGTACTTC.

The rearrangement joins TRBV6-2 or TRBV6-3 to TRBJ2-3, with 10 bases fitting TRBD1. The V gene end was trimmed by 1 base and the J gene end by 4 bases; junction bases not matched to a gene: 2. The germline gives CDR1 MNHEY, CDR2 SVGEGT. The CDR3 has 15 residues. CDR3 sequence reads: CASSYWDRGPDTQYF. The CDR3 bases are TGTGCCAGCAGTTACTGGGACAGGGGTCCAGATACGCAGTATTTT.

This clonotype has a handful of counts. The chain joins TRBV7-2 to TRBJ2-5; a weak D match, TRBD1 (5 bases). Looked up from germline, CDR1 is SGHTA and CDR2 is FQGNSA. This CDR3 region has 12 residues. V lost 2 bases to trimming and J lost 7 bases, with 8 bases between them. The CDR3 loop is CASSLIRGTQYF. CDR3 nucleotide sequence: TGTGCCAGCAGCTTAATAAGGGGGACCCAGTACTTC. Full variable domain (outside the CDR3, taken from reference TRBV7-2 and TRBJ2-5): GAGVSQSPSNKVTEKGKDVELRCDPISGHTALYWYRQSLGQGLEFLIYFQGNSAPDKSGLPSDRFSAERTGGSVSTLTIQRTQQEDSAVYLCASSLIRGTQYFGPGTRLLVL.

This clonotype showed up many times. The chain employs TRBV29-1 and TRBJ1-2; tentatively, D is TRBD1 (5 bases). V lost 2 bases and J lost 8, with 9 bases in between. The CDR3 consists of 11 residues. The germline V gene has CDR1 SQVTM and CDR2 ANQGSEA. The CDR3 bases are TGCAGCGTTGAAAGGGGCGGCGGCTACACCTTC. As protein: CSVERGGGYTF.

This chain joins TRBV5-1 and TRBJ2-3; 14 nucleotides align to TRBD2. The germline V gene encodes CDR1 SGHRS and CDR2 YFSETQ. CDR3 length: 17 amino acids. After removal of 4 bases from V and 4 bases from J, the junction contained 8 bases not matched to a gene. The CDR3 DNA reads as TGCGCCAGCAGCGCGGGACTAGCGGGAGCAGCAGCAGATACGCAGTATTTT. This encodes CASSAGLAGAAADTQYF.

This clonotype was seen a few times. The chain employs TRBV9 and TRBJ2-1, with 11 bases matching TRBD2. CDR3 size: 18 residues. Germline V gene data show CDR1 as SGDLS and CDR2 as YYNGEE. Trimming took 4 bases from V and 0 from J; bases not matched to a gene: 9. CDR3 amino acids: CASSQTGLADSSYNEQFF. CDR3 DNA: TGTGCCAGCAGCCAAACGGGACTAGCGGACTCCTCCTACAATGAGCAGTTCTTC.

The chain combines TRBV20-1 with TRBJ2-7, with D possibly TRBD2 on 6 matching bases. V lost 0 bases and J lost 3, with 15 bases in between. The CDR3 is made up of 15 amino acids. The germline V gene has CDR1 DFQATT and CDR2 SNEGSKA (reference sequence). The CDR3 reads CSARDTLGRGYEQYF. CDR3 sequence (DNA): TGCAGTGCTAGAGATACCTTGGGGCGGGGCTACGAGCAGTACTTC.

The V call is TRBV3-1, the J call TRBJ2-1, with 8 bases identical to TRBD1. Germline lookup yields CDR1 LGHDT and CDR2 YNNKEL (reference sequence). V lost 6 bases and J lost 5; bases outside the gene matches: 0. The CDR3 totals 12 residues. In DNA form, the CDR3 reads TGTGCCAGCAGGACAGGGGACAATGAGCAGTTCTTC. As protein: CASRTGDNEQFF.

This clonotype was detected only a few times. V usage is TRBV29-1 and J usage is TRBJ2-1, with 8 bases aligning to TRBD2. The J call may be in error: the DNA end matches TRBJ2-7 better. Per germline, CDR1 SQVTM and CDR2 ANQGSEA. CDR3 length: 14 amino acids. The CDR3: CSGRGGESAYEQYF. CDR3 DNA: TGCAGCGGACGGGGGGGGGAAAGCGCCTACGAGCAGTACTTC.

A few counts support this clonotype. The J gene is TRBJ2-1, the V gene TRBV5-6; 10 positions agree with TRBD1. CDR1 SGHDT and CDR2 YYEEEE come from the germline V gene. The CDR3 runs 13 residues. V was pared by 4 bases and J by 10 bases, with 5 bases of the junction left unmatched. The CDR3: CASSQDRGREQFF. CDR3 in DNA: TGTGCCAGCAGCCAAGACAGGGGGCGAGAGCAGTTCTTC.

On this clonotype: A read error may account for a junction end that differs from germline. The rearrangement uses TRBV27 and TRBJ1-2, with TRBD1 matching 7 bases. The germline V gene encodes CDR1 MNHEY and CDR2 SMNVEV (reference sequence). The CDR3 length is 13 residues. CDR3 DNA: TGTGCCAGCAGTTCCGGGACAGCTTATGGCTGCACCTTC. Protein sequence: CASSSGTAYGCTF.

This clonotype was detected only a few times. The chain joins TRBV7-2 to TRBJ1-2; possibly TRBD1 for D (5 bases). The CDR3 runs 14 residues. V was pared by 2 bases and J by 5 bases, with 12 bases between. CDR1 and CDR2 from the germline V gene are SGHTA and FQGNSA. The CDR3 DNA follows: TGTGCCAGCAGCTTACTCGCAGGGAGTTATGGCTACACCTTC. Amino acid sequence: CASSLLAGSYGYTF.

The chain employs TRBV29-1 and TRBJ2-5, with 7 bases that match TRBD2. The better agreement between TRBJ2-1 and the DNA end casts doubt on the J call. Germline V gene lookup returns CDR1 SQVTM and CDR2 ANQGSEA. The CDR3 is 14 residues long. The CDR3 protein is CSVDTGRALNEQFF. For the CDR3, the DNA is TGCAGCGTTGATACTGGGAGGGCCCTTAATGAGCAGTTCTTC.